This is a list of T cell receptor beta chains from one sample in a study of control samples from healthy donors and cancer patients. The assay was immunoSEQ multiplex PCR, and TCRdb's table has in-frame clones only and misses some. The sample contains about 89,000 clones, approximately 86% of which appear only once. The sequenced sample was blood. These receptors came from a man under 40 in good health. Each CDR3 is given with its conserved first and last residue. Fields, in order: CDR3 protein, CDR3 DNA, D gene, J gene, V gene, clone size. A D gene is named only where the DNA matches it firmly. Rows may omit the clone size; those that give it use once, few, many or a size class.

CDR3aa: CASSSVKGTQYF
CDR3nt: TGTGCCAGCAGCTCGGTGAAGGGTACGCAGTATTTT
d_gene: .
j_gene: TRBJ2-3
v_gene: TRBV5-6
abundance: .

CDR3aa: CASRLTGAGNSPLHF
CDR3nt: TGTGCCAGCAGACTAACAGGGGCGGGAAATTCACCCCTCCACTTT
d_gene: TRBD1
j_gene: TRBJ1-6
v_gene: TRBV6-5
abundance: .

CDR3aa: CASSWTRGTTGELFF
CDR3nt: TGTGCCAGCAGTTGGACTAGAGGAACAACCGGGGAGCTGTTTTTT
d_gene: TRBD2
j_gene: TRBJ2-2
v_gene: TRBV6-5
abundance: .

CDR3aa: CASSQFGQGGHTGELFF
CDR3nt: TGCGCCAGCAGCCAATTCGGACAGGGGGGTCACACCGGGGAGCTGTTTTTT
d_gene: TRBD1
j_gene: TRBJ2-2
v_gene: TRBV4-1
abundance: few

CDR3aa: CASSLTTERYNEQFF
CDR3nt: TGCGCCAGCAGCTTGACCACAGAAAGATACAATGAGCAGTTCTTC
d_gene: .
j_gene: TRBJ2-1
v_gene: TRBV5-1
abundance: .

CDR3aa: CASSFTAGEPQHF
CDR3nt: TGTGCCAGCAGCTTCACGGCTGGGGAGCCCCAGCATTTT
d_gene: .
j_gene: TRBJ1-5
v_gene: TRBV7-6
abundance: few

CDR3aa: CASSTMAVGGNTIYF
CDR3nt: TGTGCCAGTAGTACCATGGCGGTCGGAGGAAACACCATATATTTT
d_gene: .
j_gene: TRBJ1-3
v_gene: TRBV19
abundance: .

CDR3aa: CASAWGDRGFF
CDR3nt: TGTGCCAGCGCCTGGGGGGACAGGGGGTTCTTC
d_gene: TRBD1
j_gene: TRBJ2-1
v_gene: TRBV11-2
abundance: .

CDR3aa: CASSQTPTGMNTEAFF
CDR3nt: TGCGCCAGCAGCCAGACACCGACAGGGATGAACACTGAAGCTTTCTTT
d_gene: TRBD1
j_gene: TRBJ1-1
v_gene: TRBV4-1
abundance: .

CDR3aa: CAWSRGGGYPSTDTQYF
CDR3nt: TGTGCCTGGAGTCGCGGGGGGGGCTACCCGAGCACAGATACGCAGTATTTT
d_gene: TRBD2
j_gene: TRBJ2-3
v_gene: TRBV30
abundance: .

CDR3aa: CASRRQGSGNTIYF
CDR3nt: TGTGCCAGCAGGCGACAGGGCTCTGGAAACACCATATATTTT
d_gene: TRBD1
j_gene: TRBJ1-3
v_gene: TRBV14
abundance: .

CDR3aa: CSVEDRDGYTF
CDR3nt: TGCAGCGTTGAAGACAGGGATGGCTACACCTTC
d_gene: .
j_gene: TRBJ1-2
v_gene: TRBV29-1
abundance: .

CDR3aa: CASSQGQGARNYGYTF
CDR3nt: TGTGCCAGCAGCCAAGGGCAGGGGGCGCGAAACTATGGCTACACCTTC
d_gene: TRBD1
j_gene: TRBJ1-2
v_gene: TRBV4-2
abundance: .

CDR3aa: CASNTRGGNEQFF
CDR3nt: TGTGCCAGCAACACGCGAGGGGGGAATGAGCAGTTCTTC
d_gene: .
j_gene: TRBJ2-1
v_gene: TRBV12-3/TRBV12-4
abundance: .

CDR3aa: CASSLAIAGEAFF
CDR3nt: TGTGCCAGCAGCTTAGCGATTGCAGGCGAAGCTTTCTTT
d_gene: .
j_gene: TRBJ1-1
v_gene: TRBV7-2
abundance: .

CDR3aa: CASSDVGGPLHF
CDR3nt: TGTGCCAGCAGCGACGTCGGGGGACCCCTCCACTTT
d_gene: .
j_gene: TRBJ1-6
v_gene: TRBV7-9
abundance: once

CDR3aa: CASSQDSSAEQYF
CDR3nt: TGCGCCAGCAGCCAAGATTCGAGTGCGGAGCAGTATTTT
d_gene: .
j_gene: TRBJ2-3
v_gene: TRBV4-1
abundance: few

CDR3aa: CASSTRFSGSTEAFF
CDR3nt: TGTGCCAGCAGCACCCGGTTTTCGGGGAGCACTGAAGCTTTCTTT
d_gene: .
j_gene: TRBJ1-1
v_gene: TRBV7-9
abundance: .

CDR3aa: CASGLGSNQPQHF
CDR3nt: TGTGCTAGTGGTTTGGGGAGCAATCAGCCCCAGCATTTT
d_gene: .
j_gene: TRBJ1-5
v_gene: TRBV12-5
abundance: .

CDR3aa: CASSLRGGSSYNEQFF
CDR3nt: TGTGCCAGCAGCCTACGGGGGGGCAGCTCCTACAATGAGCAGTTCTTC
d_gene: TRBD2
j_gene: TRBJ2-1
v_gene: TRBV7-9
abundance: .

CDR3aa: CASSRDRALLNSEKLFF
CDR3nt: TGTGCCAGCAGCCGTGACAGGGCCCTCCTTAATTCTGAAAAACTGTTTTTT
d_gene: TRBD1
j_gene: TRBJ1-4
v_gene: TRBV7-9
abundance: .

CDR3aa: CASSLRQGDGTGELFF
CDR3nt: TGTGCCAGCAGCCTAAGACAGGGGGATGGCACCGGGGAGCTGTTTTTT
d_gene: TRBD1
j_gene: TRBJ2-2
v_gene: TRBV11-2
abundance: .

CDR3aa: CASSLTGGTPEGGRSRYTF
CDR3nt: TGTGCCAGCTCTCTCACCGGCGGGACGCCCGAGGGCGGTCGCTCTCGCTACACCTTC
d_gene: .
j_gene: TRBJ1-2
v_gene: TRBV18
abundance: .

CDR3aa: CASSLSAGTPNTEAFF
CDR3nt: TGTGCCAGCAGTTTATCCGCCGGGACACCGAACACTGAAGCTTTCTTT
d_gene: .
j_gene: TRBJ1-1
v_gene: TRBV27
abundance: .

CDR3aa: CASSSRTSGGNEQFF
CDR3nt: TGTGCCAGCAGCTCCCGGACTAGTGGAGGCAATGAGCAGTTCTTC
d_gene: TRBD2
j_gene: TRBJ2-1
v_gene: TRBV9
abundance: .

CDR3aa: CASSPNGQVAVEAFF
CDR3nt: TGTGCCAGCTCACCTAACGGACAGGTTGCGGTTGAAGCTTTCTTT
d_gene: TRBD1
j_gene: TRBJ1-1
v_gene: TRBV18
abundance: .

CDR3aa: CASSSLLAGGPGLWETQYF
CDR3nt: TGTGCCAGCAGCTCGCTACTAGCGGGGGGGCCCGGGTTGTGGGAGACCCAGTACTTC
d_gene: TRBD2
j_gene: TRBJ2-5
v_gene: TRBV7-4
abundance: .

CDR3aa: CASSVASGGSGEKLFF
CDR3nt: TGTGCCAGCAGCGTAGCTTCCGGGGGATCCGGGGAAAAACTGTTTTTT
d_gene: .
j_gene: TRBJ1-4
v_gene: TRBV9
abundance: .

CDR3aa: CSAPKAYEQYF
CDR3nt: TGCAGTGCCCCGAAGGCCTACGAGCAGTACTTC
d_gene: .
j_gene: TRBJ2-7
v_gene: TRBV20-1
abundance: .

CDR3aa: CAISESEGQVNQPQHF
CDR3nt: TGTGCCATCAGTGAGTCGGAGGGGCAAGTCAATCAGCCCCAGCATTTT
d_gene: .
j_gene: TRBJ1-5
v_gene: TRBV10-3
abundance: .

CDR3aa: CASSEGTGGINYGYTF
CDR3nt: TGCGCCAGCAGTGAAGGTACAGGGGGTATTAACTATGGCTACACCTTC
d_gene: TRBD1
j_gene: TRBJ1-2
v_gene: TRBV2
abundance: .

CDR3aa: CASSEQPNTEAFF
CDR3nt: TGTGCCAGCTCGGAACAGCCGAACACTGAAGCTTTCTTT
d_gene: .
j_gene: TRBJ1-1
v_gene: TRBV11-2
abundance: .